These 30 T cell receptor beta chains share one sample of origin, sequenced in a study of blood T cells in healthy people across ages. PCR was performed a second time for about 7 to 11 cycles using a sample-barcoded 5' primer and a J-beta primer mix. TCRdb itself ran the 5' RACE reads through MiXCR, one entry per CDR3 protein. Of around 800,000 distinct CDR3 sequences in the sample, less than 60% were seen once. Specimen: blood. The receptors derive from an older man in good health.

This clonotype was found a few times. The CDR3, as DNA: TGTGCCAGCAGCTCCCCCAGCGTCAATGAGCAGTTCTTC. Amino acids: CASSSPSVNEQFF. The chain carries TRBV7-3 and TRBJ2-1; D is undetermined. Germline loops: CDR1 SGHTA, CDR2 FQGTGA. The CDR3 loop spans 13 amino acids. V lost 4 bases and J 6 bases, leaving 10 bases between the germline ends.

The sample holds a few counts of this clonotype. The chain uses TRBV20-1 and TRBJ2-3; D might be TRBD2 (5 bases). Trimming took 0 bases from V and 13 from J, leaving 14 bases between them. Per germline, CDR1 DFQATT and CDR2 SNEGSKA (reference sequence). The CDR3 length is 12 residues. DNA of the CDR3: TGCAGTGCTAGAGAAAGAGACTACCAGAAGTATTTT. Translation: CSARERDYQKYF.

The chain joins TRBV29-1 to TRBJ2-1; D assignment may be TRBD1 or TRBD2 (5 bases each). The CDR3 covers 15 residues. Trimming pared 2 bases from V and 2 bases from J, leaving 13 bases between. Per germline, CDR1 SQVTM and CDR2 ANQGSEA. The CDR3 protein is CSVESGATTYNEQFF. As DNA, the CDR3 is TGCAGCGTTGAATCCGGGGCAACGACCTACAATGAGCAGTTCTTC.

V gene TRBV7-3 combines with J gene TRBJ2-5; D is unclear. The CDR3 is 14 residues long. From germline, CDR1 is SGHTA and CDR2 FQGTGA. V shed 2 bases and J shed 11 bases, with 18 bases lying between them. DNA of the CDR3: TGTGCCAGCAGCTTACCACCAGCCCACAATGAGCAGTACTTC. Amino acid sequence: CASSLPPAHNEQYF.

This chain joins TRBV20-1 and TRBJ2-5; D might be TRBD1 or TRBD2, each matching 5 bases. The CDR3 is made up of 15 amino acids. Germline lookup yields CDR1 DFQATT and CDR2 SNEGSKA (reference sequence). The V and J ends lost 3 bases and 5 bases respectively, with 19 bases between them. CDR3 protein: CSARSGGSGAETQYF. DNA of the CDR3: TGCAGTGCTAGGTCTGGGGGTAGTGGTGCCGAGACCCAGTACTTC.

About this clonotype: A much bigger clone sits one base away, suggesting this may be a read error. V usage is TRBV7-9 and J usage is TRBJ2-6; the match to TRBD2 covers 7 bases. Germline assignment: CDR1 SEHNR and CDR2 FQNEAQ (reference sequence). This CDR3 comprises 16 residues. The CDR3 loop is CAGSLAGGSGANVLTF. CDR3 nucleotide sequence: TGTGCCGGCAGCTTAGCGGGCGGCTCTGGGGCCAACGTCCTGACTTTC. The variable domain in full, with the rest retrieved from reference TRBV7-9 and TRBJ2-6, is DTGVSQNPRHKITKRGQNVTFRCDPISEHNRLYWYRQTLGQGPEFLTYFQNEAQLEKSRLLSDRFSAERPKGSFSTLEIQRTEQGDSAMYLCAGSLAGGSGANVLTFGAGSRLTVL.

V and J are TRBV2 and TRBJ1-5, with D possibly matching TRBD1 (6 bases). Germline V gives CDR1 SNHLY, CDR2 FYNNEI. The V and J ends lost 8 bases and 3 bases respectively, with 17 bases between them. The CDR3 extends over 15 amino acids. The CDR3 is CASGQQGGYNQPQHF. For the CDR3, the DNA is TGTGCCAGCGGCCAACAGGGTGGTTACAATCAGCCCCAGCATTTT.

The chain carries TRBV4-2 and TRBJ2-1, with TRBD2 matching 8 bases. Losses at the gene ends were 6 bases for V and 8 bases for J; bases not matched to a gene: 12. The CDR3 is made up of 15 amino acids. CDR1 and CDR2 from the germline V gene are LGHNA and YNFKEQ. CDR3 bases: TGTGCCAGCAGGTTTCGGGAGGGTCCCCAGTATGAGCAGTTCTTC. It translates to CASRFREGPQYEQFF.

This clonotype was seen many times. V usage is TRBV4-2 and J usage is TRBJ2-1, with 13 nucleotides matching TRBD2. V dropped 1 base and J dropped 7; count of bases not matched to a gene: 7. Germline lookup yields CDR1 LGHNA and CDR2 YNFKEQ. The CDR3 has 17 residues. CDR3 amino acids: CASSQAPLAGGLNEQFF. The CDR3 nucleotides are TGTGCCAGCAGCCAAGCCCCACTAGCGGGAGGGCTTAATGAGCAGTTCTTC.

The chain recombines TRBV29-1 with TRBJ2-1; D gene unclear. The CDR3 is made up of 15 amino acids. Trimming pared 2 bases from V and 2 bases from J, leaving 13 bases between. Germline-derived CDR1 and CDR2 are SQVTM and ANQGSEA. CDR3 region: CSVERIDFAYNEQFF. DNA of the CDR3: TGCAGCGTTGAAAGAATCGACTTCGCCTACAATGAGCAGTTCTTC.

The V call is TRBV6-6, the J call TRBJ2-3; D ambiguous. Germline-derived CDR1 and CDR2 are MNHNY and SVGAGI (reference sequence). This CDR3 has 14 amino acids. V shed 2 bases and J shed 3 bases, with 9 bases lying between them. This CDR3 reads CASSYRAATDTQYF. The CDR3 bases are TGTGCCAGCAGTTACAGGGCAGCAACAGATACGCAGTATTTT.

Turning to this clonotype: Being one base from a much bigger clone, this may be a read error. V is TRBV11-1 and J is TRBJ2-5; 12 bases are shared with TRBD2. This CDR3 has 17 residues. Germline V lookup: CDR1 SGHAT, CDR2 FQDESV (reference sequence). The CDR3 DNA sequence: TGTGCCCGCAGCGACCCGGCGACTAGCGGGAGTGCGGAGACCCAGTACTTC. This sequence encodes CARSDPATSGSAETQYF.

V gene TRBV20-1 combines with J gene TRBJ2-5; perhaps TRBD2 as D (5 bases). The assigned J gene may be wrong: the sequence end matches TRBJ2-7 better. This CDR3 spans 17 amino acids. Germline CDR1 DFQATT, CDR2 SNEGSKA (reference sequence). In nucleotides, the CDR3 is TGCAGTGCTAGAGATGCCTCACGGGGAAAGGTTACCTACGAGCAGTACTTC. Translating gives CSARDASRGKVTYEQYF.

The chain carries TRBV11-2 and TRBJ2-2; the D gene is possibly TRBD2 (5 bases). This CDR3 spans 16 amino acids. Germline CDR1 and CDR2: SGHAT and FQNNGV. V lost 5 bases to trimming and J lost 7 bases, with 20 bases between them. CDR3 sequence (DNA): TGTGCCAGCAGCCCGCAGCGGCATTTTTTAGGCGGGGAGCTGTTTTTT. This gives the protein CASSPQRHFLGGELFF.

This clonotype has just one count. The CDR3 DNA is TGTGCCAGCAGTGTTAGCGGAAATAGGAATGAGCAGTTCTTC. This sequence encodes CASSVSGNRNEQFF. The chain carries TRBV7-3 and TRBJ2-1; D possibly corresponds to TRBD2 (6 bases). From germline, CDR1 is SGHTA and CDR2 FQGTGA. The CDR3 runs 14 residues. Between the trimmed V and J ends, which lost 6 bases and 7 bases, there was a span of 16 bases. Full variable domain (missing parts from reference TRBV7-3 and TRBJ2-1): GAGVSQTPSNKVTEKGKYVELRCDPISGHTALYWYRQSLGQGPEFLIYFQGTGAADDSGLPNDRFFAVRPEGSVSTLKIQRTERGDSAVYLCASSVSGNRNEQFFGPGTRLTVL.

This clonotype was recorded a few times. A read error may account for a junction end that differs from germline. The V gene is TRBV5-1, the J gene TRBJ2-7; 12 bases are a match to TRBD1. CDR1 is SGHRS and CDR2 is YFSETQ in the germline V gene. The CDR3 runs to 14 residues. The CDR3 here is CASGLGTGGHEQYF. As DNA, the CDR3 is TGCGCCAGCGGCTTGGGGACAGGGGGCCACGAGCAGTACTTC.

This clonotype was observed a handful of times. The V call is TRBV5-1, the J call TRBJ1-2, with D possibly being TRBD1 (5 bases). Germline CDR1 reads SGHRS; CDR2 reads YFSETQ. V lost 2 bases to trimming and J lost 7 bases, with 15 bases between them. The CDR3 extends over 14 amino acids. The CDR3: CASSFTDMSGGYTF. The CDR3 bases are TGCGCCAGCAGCTTTACGGACATGTCGGGTGGCTACACCTTC.

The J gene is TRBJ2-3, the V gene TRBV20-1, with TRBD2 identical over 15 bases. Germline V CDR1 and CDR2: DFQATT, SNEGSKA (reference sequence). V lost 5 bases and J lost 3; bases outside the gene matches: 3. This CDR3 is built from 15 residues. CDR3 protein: CSAWGTSGRTDTQYF. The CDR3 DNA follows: TGCAGTGCTTGGGGGACTAGCGGGAGGACAGATACGCAGTATTTT.

The CDR3 DNA is TGTGCCAGCCGGGACAGAATAAACACCGGGGAGCTGTTTTTT. Amino acids: CASRDRINTGELFF. The chain recombines TRBV2 with TRBJ2-2; 7 bases align to TRBD1. The CDR3 consists of 14 residues. CDR1 is SNHLY, CDR2 FYNNEI, per germline. With V trimmed by 8 bases and J by 2 bases, 5 bases remained unmatched.

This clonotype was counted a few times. The CDR3: CASSLRGGGNRKFF. The CDR3 DNA reads as TGTGCCAGCAGTCTCCGGGGGGGCGGGAATAGAAAGTTCTTC. The chain combines TRBV27 with TRBJ2-1; 8 bases line up with TRBD2. V gave up 5 bases and J gave up 14 bases; unmatched junction bases: 14. This CDR3 comprises 14 residues. CDR1 and CDR2 from the germline V gene are MNHEY and SMNVEV (reference sequence).

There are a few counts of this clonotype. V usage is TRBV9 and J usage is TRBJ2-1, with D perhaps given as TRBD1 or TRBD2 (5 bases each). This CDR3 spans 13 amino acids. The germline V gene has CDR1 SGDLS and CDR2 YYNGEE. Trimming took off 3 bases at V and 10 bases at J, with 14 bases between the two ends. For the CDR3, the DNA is TGTGCCAGCAGCGAGAGGGTTGGGACCGAGCAGTTCTTC. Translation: CASSERVGTEQFF.

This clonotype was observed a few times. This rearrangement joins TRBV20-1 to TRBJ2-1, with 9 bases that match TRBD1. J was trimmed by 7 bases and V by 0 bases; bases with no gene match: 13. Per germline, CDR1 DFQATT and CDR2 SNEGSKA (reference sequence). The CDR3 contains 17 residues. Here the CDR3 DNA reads TGCAGTGCTAGAGATCAACCCCGGACAGGGGCGTGGAATGAGCAGTTCTTC. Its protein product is CSARDQPRTGAWNEQFF.

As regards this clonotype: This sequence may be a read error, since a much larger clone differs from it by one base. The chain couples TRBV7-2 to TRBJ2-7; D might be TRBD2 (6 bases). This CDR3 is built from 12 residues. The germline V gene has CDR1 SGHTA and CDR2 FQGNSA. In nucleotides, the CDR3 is TGTGCCGGCAGCTTAGCGGTCAACGAGCAGTACTTC. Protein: CAGSLAVNEQYF.

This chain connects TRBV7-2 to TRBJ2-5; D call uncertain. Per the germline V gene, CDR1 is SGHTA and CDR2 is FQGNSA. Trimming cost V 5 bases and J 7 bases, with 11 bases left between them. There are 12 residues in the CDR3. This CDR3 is CASSRLWATQYF. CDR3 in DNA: TGTGCCAGCAGCCGCCTCTGGGCGACCCAGTACTTC.

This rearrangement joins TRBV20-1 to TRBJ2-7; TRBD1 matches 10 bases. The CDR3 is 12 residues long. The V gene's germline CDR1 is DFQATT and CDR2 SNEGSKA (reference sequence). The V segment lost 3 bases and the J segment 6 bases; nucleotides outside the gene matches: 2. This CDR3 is CSARTGGIEQYF. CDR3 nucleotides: TGCAGTGCTAGGACAGGGGGCATCGAGCAGTACTTC.

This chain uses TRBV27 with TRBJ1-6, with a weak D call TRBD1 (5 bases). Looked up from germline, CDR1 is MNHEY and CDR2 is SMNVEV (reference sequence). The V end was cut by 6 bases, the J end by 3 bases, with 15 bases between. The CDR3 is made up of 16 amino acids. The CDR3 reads CASRTNPQVYNSPLHF. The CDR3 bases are TGTGCCAGCAGGACGAACCCACAGGTCTATAATTCACCCCTCCACTTT.

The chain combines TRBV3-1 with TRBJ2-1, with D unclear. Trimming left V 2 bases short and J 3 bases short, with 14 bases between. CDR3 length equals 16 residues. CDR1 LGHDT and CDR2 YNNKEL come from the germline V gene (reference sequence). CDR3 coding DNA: TGTGCCAGCAGCCAAATGATAAGCAGTGGCTACAATGAGCAGTTCTTC. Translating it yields CASSQMISSGYNEQFF.

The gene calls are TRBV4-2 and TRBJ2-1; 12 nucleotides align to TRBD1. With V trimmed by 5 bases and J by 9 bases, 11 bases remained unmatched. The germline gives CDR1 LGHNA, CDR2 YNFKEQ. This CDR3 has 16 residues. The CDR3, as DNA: TGTGCCAGCAGCAGCTATCCGGGACAGGGGGCCGCTGAGCAGTTCTTC. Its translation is CASSSYPGQGAAEQFF.

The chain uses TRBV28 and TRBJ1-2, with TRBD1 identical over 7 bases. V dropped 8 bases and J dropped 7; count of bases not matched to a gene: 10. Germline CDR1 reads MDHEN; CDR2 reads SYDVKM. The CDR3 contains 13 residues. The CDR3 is CASGQGGTSGYTF. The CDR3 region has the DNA TGTGCCAGCGGTCAGGGGGGTACCTCTGGCTACACCTTC.

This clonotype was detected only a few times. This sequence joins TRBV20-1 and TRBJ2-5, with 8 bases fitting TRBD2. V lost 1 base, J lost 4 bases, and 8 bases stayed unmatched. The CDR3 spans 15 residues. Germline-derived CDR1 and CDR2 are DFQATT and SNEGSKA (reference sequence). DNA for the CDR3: TGCAGTGCTAGAGTCCCGAGCGGGAGCTCAGAGACCCAGTACTTC. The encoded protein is CSARVPSGSSETQYF.